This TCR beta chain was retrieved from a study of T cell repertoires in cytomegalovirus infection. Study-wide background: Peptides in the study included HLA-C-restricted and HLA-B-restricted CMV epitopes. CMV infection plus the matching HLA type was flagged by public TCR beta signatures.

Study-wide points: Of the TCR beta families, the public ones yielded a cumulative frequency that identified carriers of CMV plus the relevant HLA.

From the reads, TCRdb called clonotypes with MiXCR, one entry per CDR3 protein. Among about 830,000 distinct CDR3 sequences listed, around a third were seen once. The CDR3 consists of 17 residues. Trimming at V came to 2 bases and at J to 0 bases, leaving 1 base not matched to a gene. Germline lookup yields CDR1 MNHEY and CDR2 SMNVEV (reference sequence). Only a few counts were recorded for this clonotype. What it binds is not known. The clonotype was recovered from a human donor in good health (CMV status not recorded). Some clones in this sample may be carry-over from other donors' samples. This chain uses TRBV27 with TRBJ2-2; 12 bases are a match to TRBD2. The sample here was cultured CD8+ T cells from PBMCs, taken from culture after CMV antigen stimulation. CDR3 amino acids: CASSLPSGGANTGELFF. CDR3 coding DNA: TGTGCCAGCAGTTTACCTAGCGGGGGGGCGAACACCGGGGAGCTGTTTTTT.